This T cell receptor beta chain appears in the sequencing data of a study of T cells after yellow fever vaccination. Overall study findings and caveats: A weaker secondary response peaked on day 5, the primary on day 15. The study re-detected most primary-vaccination clones after the booster (approximately 97% CD4, roughly 85% CD8).

This clonotype was seen repeatedly, ten times or more. No antigen is known for it. 5'RACE template switching produced TCR cDNA carrying a universal primer site and UMIs. TCRdb reprocessed the 5' RACE reads via MiXCR and lists one record per CDR3 protein. The sample lists about 300,000 distinct CDR3 sequences, approximately 3.9% occurring once. V was cut by 2 bases and J by 4 bases, with 17 bases left in between. The CDR3 has 16 amino acids. In germline, CDR1 is MDHEN, CDR2 SYDVKM. The J gene is TRBJ1-2, the V gene TRBV28, with a weak D call TRBD1 (5 bases). The source of this sequence is a man younger than 30 who received the YFV17D yellow fever vaccine. Sequencing was performed on PBMCs, taken 5 days after the yellow fever booster vaccination. The chain's CDR3 is CASSLNSLRVLYGYTF. In DNA, the CDR3 is TGTGCCAGCAGTTTAAACTCACTCAGGGTGCTCTATGGCTACACCTTC.